The 7 T cell receptor beta chains in this list originate from one sample, sequenced in a study of CD8 T cells in ankylosing spondylitis. MiXCR, run by TCRdb on the 5' RACE reads, gives a single entry per CDR3 protein. The sample carries fewer than 200,000 distinct CDR3 sequences, 15% to 20% recorded once. Sequencing was done on a sample of blood, either unsorted or a sorted T cell fraction (not recorded which). These receptors originate from a male donor between 5 and 35 years old with ankylosing spondylitis or in good health (not recorded which).

This clonotype was recorded at least ten times. The chain combines TRBV12-3 or TRBV12-4 with TRBJ2-1, with D perhaps TRBD1 or TRBD2 (5 bases each). Trimming shortened V by 6 bases and J by 10 bases, and 13 bases separated the two germline ends. The CDR3 is 12 residues long. CDR3 residues: CASSLGTAEQFF. CDR3 nucleotides: TGTGCCAGCAGCCTCGGGACCGCAGAGCAGTTCTTC.

This clonotype has at least ten counts. The V gene is TRBV12-3 or TRBV12-4, the J gene TRBJ2-7; the match to TRBD1 covers 7 bases. This CDR3 contains 14 residues. V trimming: 6 bases; J trimming: 2 bases; junction bases outside the gene matches: 7. CDR3 bases: TGTGCCAGCAGAGTAGAGACAGGGCCCTACGAGCAGTACTTC. It encodes CASRVETGPYEQYF.

V gene TRBV20-1 combines with J gene TRBJ2-3; 8 bases map to TRBD2. The CDR3 is 15 amino acids. V was pared by 0 bases and J by 4 bases, with 6 bases of the junction left unmatched. Per the germline V gene, CDR1 is DFQATT and CDR2 is SNEGSKA (reference sequence). CDR3 DNA: TGCAGTGCTAGAGATCCGAAGCGGGAGTCAGATACGCAGTATTTT. Its protein is CSARDPKRESDTQYF.

The chain employs TRBV12-3 or TRBV12-4 and TRBJ2-1, with a tentative D call TRBD2 (5 bases). CDR3 length: 13 amino acids. Deletions cut 3 bases from V and 8 bases from J, with 11 bases between. In DNA, the CDR3 is TGTGCCAGCAGTTTGTCTAGCTTCGATGAGCAGTTCTTC. Its protein is CASSLSSFDEQFF.

In the case of this clonotype: Because the CDR3 is missing its conserved closing phenylalanine or tryptophan, this is likely a read error. J is TRBJ2-2 and V is TRBV2; D unclear. The V and J ends lost 6 bases and 6 bases respectively, with 5 bases between them. Germline assignment: CDR1 SNHLY and CDR2 FYNNEI. The CDR3 extends over 11 amino acids. CDR3 protein: CASRESGELFL. The CDR3 DNA reads as TGTGCCAGCAGAGAGTCCGGGGAGCTGTTTCTT.

This clonotype was counted ten times or more. The chain joins TRBV12-3 or TRBV12-4 to TRBJ2-2; TRBD1 agrees at 8 bases. J was trimmed by 3 bases and V by 6 bases; bases with no gene match: 9. The CDR3 consists of 16 residues. CDR3 bases: TGTGCCAGCAGATTGGGACAGGACAGGTACACCGGGGAGCTGTTTTTT. Residues: CASRLGQDRYTGELFF.

This clonotype occurred many times. The rearrangement joins TRBV7-2 to TRBJ2-2; 7 bases align to TRBD2. This CDR3 region has 15 residues. V was pared by 3 bases and J by 4 bases, with 5 bases of the junction left unmatched. CDR1 and CDR2 (germline): SGHTA, FQGNSA. The chain's CDR3 is CASSFAGEGTGELFF. CDR3 nucleotide sequence: TGTGCCAGCAGCTTTGCGGGAGAGGGCACCGGGGAGCTGTTTTTT.